Presented here are 2 T cell receptor beta chains from one specimen sequenced in a study of CXCR3-negative and CXCR3-positive naive CD8 T cells. UMI-labeled TRB cDNA libraries were prepared by 5' RACE. No DNA is given; TCRdb re-called the 5' RACE reads and lists each CDR3 protein once. The listing records approximately 40,000 distinct CDR3 sequences. Sequencing was performed on memory CD8+ T cells from blood. These receptors were obtained from a human donor in good health. Some clones in this sample may be carry-over from other donors' samples.

The J gene is TRBJ1-2, the V gene TRBV6-5; TCRdb reports TRBD1, a call that lacks DNA to check it against. Germline V lookup: CDR1 MNHEY, CDR2 SVGAGI. The CDR3 is 15 residues long. The CDR3 sequence: CASSSPDRANYGYTF.

The chain combines TRBV5-4 with TRBJ2-1; TCRdb's D gene call, TRBD1, goes unchecked for lack of DNA. Per germline, CDR1 SGHNT and CDR2 YYREEE (reference sequence). The CDR3 covers 18 residues. The CDR3: CASSPIPPQGKGVNEQFF.